The text below deals with one T cell receptor beta chain. These data originate in a study of cytomegalovirus exposure and HLA in healthy donors. The overall study: Of the donors genotyped, several hundred in all, 75% to 85% fell in the Caucasian-associated ancestry cluster.

PCR was performed using 60 Vbeta and 13 Jbeta primers. TCRdb's copy holds only in-frame clones and misses some; the assay was immunoSEQ multiplex PCR. The sample has under 200,000 clones, approximately 84% seen once; the top ten hold approximately 0.98%. Germline CDR1 reads SNHLY; CDR2 reads FYNNEI. This CDR3 contains 13 residues. V shed 10 bases and J 5 bases; nucleotides not matched to a gene: 9. The rearrangement uses TRBV2 and TRBJ1-1; 8 nucleotides align to TRBD1. The receptor was isolated from a man in his thirties or forties in good health and CMV-seronegative. Sequencing was carried out using PBMCs. For the CDR3, the DNA is TGTGCCACCCACCTCTGGACAGGGACTGAAGCTTTCTTT. It yields the protein CATHLWTGTEAFF.